This T cell receptor (beta chain) was obtained from a study of naive and memory T cell subsets (dated by TCRdb to about 2017). The study in broad terms: The study applied an open-source, UMI-based TCR alpha and beta sequencing pipeline to sorted naive and memory peripheral blood T cell subsets. RNA was DNase-treated and reverse transcribed with TCR constant-region primers, mostly using SuperScript III. The results of the functional CMV T cell responses matched the IgG serology results in every case.

The junction shows trimming of 5 bases on V and 0 bases on J, and the gene matches do not reach 0 bases of it. The CDR3 has 14 amino acids, counting the end cysteine and phenylalanine. Only the CDR3 region is kept as DNA, spanning 42 bases read in frame from base 1. Reading the germline V gene (reference sequence) gives CDR1 DFQATT and CDR2 SNEGSKA. Broader findings and caveats from the paper: TCR abundance followed a power law whose exponent differed between naive and memory subsets but was consistent across the three individuals. In both CD4 and CD8 cells, going from naive through CM, EM and EMRA, the Gini index went up while Shannon and inverse Simpson diversity went down. Each clonotype was defined as a single alpha or beta chain sequence rather than as a paired alpha/beta receptor. After error correction, only a single occurrence was seen for over 85% of naive TCR sequences, so much steeper abundance distributions were produced than in memory subsets. Naive repertoires, especially CD8, contained a few larger clonotypes, possibly memory cells re-expressing CD45RA. The repertoire findings for the naive and memory subsets could not be validated against a ground truth, as none was available. RNA-based TCR counts may be influenced by expression changes linked to T cell activation and differentiation.

This clonotype appeared a few times. Its antigen has not been determined. Base qualities are not at hand, and no much larger clone is one base apart. Library generation was performed with UMI-ligation and nested PCR. The beta constant-region primer consisted of an equimolar mixture of two oligonucleotides that together covered TRBC1 and TRBC2. A single-stranded oligonucleotide carrying the SP2 primer and a 12-nucleotide UMI was ligated to the 3' end of the cDNA by T4 RNA ligase 1. Four rounds of PCR were used to amplify ligated cDNA, with nested alpha and beta constant-region primers being used together with the SP2 primer. Incubation of the ligation reaction was carried out at 16 degrees C for roughly 18-24 hours. PCR2 was usually performed as a SYBR Green qPCR and halted at a preset threshold so that over-amplification would not occur. Apart from the first purification, every purification step used Agencourt AMPure XP magnetic beads. Libraries were quantified by Qubit and checked on a TapeStation, with a main peak expected near 650 bp. Pooled libraries were sequenced on an Illumina MiSeq using v2 2x251 paired-end kits, and typically about 0.95-2.3 million reads were obtained per sample. Each sample library was pooled at roughly 4 nM, and roughly 4.5-7.5% PhiX was included to improve cluster recognition. The published analysis was carried out like this. V and J genes were assigned to Demultiplexor-processed FASTQ reads by Decombinator through tag matching, with a single base-pair mismatch being allowed. Collapsinator used UMIs to correct both sequencing errors and frequency errors arising from PCR heterogeneity. TCRs were translated and CDR3s were extracted from the conserved cysteine to the FGXG phenylalanine by CDR3Translator, with non-productive sequences being flagged. Gini, Shannon entropy and inverse Simpson indices were calculated on repertoires subsampled to equal numbers of UMI-defined TCRs. Within the linear range, a power law was fitted by maximum likelihood to the distributions of clonotype abundance. For one naive CD8 sample, the pipeline and MIGEC produced similar UMI counts, unique TCR numbers and clonal distributions. One analysis removed from the naive repertoire any naive TCRs that were also found in any memory subset from the same donor. Repertoires were searched for around 7,000 CMV-associated CDR3 sequences compiled from VDJdb and a published dataset. Clones were called with MiXCR by TCRdb after fastp trimmed the public reads at Q25, and only in-frame beta chains were retained. Rows with a matching CDR3 protein are joined into one entry that keeps the most common DNA and genes. TCRdb's processing, not the study's, gives the V and J calls here. This sample gives about 150,000 distinct CDR3 sequences in total; approximately 15% of them show up just once. The ten largest clonotypes hold about 0.15% of the sample.

Separate amplification of TCR alpha and beta chain libraries was performed from the second PCR step onward. To determine each donor's CMV status, fresh PBMCs were stimulated overnight with CMV viral lysate, and IFNgamma production from CD4+ T cells was then assessed. Using Miltenyi beads, CD4 T cells were first positively selected, and CD8 T cells were then positively selected from the CD4-negative fraction. Cells were stained for CD3, CD4, CD8, CD45RA, CD27 and a live/dead dye and were sorted on a BD Aria II into four subsets based on CD45RA and CD27. Blood was obtained from a few healthy volunteers, and the blood from each volunteer was fractionated into CD4 and CD8 T cells and subsequently into four differentiation subsets. Roughly 120 ml of peripheral blood was collected from each donor, and PBMC were isolated from the blood using Ficoll-Paque PLUS density-gradient centrifugation. Sorted cells were lysed in RLT buffer, and RNA was extracted with a Qiagen RNeasy kit and stored at -80°C.

The sample consisted of naive CD4+ T cells from blood. The cell subset or site label, as the study defines it: naive T cells, CD45RA high CD27+. Recombination connected TRBV20-1 to TRBJ2-3, with TRBD2 matching 12 junction bases. This TCR derives from a human donor in good health. In nucleotides, the sequence is TGCAGTGCTGGACTAGCGGGAAGCACAGATACGCAGTATTTT. It codes for CSAGLAGSTDTQYF.